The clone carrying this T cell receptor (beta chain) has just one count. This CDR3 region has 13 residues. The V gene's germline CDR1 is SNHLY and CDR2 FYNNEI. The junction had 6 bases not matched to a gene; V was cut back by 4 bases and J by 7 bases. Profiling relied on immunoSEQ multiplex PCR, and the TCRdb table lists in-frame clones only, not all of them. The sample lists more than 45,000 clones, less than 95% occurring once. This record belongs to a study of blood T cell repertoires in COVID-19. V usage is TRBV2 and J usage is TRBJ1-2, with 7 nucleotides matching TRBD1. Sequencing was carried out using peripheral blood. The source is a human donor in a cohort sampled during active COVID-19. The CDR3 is CASSVSGGSGYTF. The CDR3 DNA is TGTGCCAGCAGTGTATCAGGGGGAAGTGGCTACACCTTC.